Listed below are T cell receptor beta chains from one sample, sequenced in a study. TCRdb used MiXCR to reprocess the 5' RACE reads, holding one entry per CDR3 protein. Of tens of thousands of distinct CDR3 sequences detected, roughly 30% appear once; the ten largest clones hold 2% to 2.5%. Sample: naive CD4+ T cells sorted from blood. Receptors originate from a female donor with breast cancer. CDR3s include the opening cysteine and the closing phenylalanine or tryptophan. A D gene is named only where the DNA matches it firmly. Expanded clones get a size class; other rows say once, few or many, or leave the size out.

V gene	J gene	clone size	D gene	CDR3 DNA	CDR3 protein
TRBV5-1	TRBJ2-2	NA	TRBD1	TGCGCCAGCAGCTTGGTCACAGGGGTGGTCGGGGAGCTGTTTTTT	CASSLVTGVVGELFF
TRBV7-3	TRBJ2-5	NA	NA	TGTGCCAGCAGCTCGGGACTTCAAGAGACCCAGTACTTC	CASSSGLQETQYF
TRBV15	TRBJ2-1	many	NA	TGTGCCACCAGCAGAGGAGGCTTAGTCAATGAGCAGTTCTTC	CATSRGGLVNEQFF
TRBV11-2	TRBJ2-1	NA	NA	TGTGCCAGCAGCCCCACGGGACTCTACAATGAGCAGTTCTTC	CASSPTGLYNEQFF
TRBV9	TRBJ2-4	NA	NA	TGTGCCGGCAGCCCCGGGCCTTCCCCCAAAAACATTCAGTACTTC	CAGSPGPSPKNIQYF
TRBV6-1	TRBJ1-6	NA	NA	TGTGCCAGCAGTGAAAGGAGTCAACCCCTCCACTTT	CASSERSQPLHF
TRBV5-1	TRBJ2-5	NA	TRBD1	TGCGCCAGCAGCCTTCAGGGGGCTGGAGAGACCCAGTACTTC	CASSLQGAGETQYF
TRBV29-1	TRBJ2-3	NA	TRBD2	TGCAGCGTGGGGGGGGGGAGAGAAGCCGATACGCGGTATTTT	CSVGGGREADTRYF
TRBV5-1	TRBJ2-4	few	TRBD2	TGCGCCAGCAGGAGCGGGGGCGGCAAAAACATTCAGTACTTC	CASRSGGGKNIQYF
TRBV5-6	TRBJ2-7	NA	NA	TGTGCCAGCAGCTTGGGGGGCAATTCCTACGAGCAGTACTTC	CASSLGGNSYEQYF
TRBV20-1	TRBJ1-4	NA	NA	TGCAGTGCGTCCCTCGGCTCAACTAATGAAAAACTGTGTTTT	CSASLGSTNEKLCF
TRBV7-9	TRBJ2-3	NA	NA	TGTGCCAGCAGCTTAGACTATCATACGCAGTATTTT	CASSLDYHTQYF
TRBV25-1	TRBJ2-5	NA	TRBD1	TGTGCCAGCAGTGAACCCCGGGACAGGCAATTCCAAGAGACCCAGTACTTC	CASSEPRDRQFQETQYF
TRBV7-3	TRBJ2-2	few	TRBD1	TGTGCCAGCAGCTTAACGACAGGGTCCGGGGAGCTGTTTTTT	CASSLTTGSGELFF
TRBV25-1	TRBJ1-4	NA	TRBD1	TGTGCCGTAGGGACAGACAGGGTAGGAATGTACGGTGAAAAACTGTTTTTT	CAVGTDRVGMYGEKLFF
TRBV20-1	TRBJ1-4	NA	NA	TGCAGTGCTAGAGAATCGAGGGATGAAAAACTGTTTTTT	CSARESRDEKLFF
TRBV5-1	TRBJ2-1	medium-sized	TRBD1	TGCGCCAGCAGCCTCCAGACAGGGGCCGTCAACAATGAGCAGTTCTTC	CASSLQTGAVNNEQFF
TRBV29-1	TRBJ1-2	few	NA	TGCAGCGTTCTCGGGGAGAGTGGCTACACCTTC	CSVLGESGYTF
TRBV4-3	TRBJ1-1	NA	NA	TGCGCCAGCACCGGTAACAGGGAGAACACTGAAGCTTTCTTT	CASTGNRENTEAFF
TRBV6-1	TRBJ1-2	NA	TRBD1	TGTGCCAGCATCCCAGGGGGGCGCAATTCGGGCTACACCTTC	CASIPGGRNSGYTF
TRBV7-9	TRBJ2-2	NA	TRBD1	TGTGCCAGCAGCTCAGGGGGCGCAGGCACCGGGGAGCTGTTTTTT	CASSSGGAGTGELFF
TRBV5-5	TRBJ2-5	NA	NA	TGTGCCAGCAGCTTGCCAGGGATAGGAGAGACCCAGTACTTC	CASSLPGIGETQYF
TRBV28	TRBJ1-1	few	NA	TGTGCCAGCAGCAGGGTAGAATACATGAACACTGAAGCTTTCTTT	CASSRVEYMNTEAFF
TRBV10-3	TRBJ1-1	few	TRBD1	TGTGCCATCAGGTTACGGACAGGGGGAGACACTGAAGCTTTCTTT	CAIRLRTGGDTEAFF
TRBV20-1	TRBJ2-7	NA	NA	TGCAGTGCTAGTGACAAGGGATACGAGCAGTACTTC	CSASDKGYEQYF
TRBV12-3/TRBV12-4	TRBJ2-7	NA	NA	TGTGCCAGCAGTTTTAGGGACAACTCCTACGAGCAGTACTTC	CASSFRDNSYEQYF
TRBV7-8	TRBJ1-5	NA	NA	TGTGCCAGCAGCTCGACAGACACCAATCAGCCCCAGCATTTT	CASSSTDTNQPQHF
TRBV28	TRBJ2-3	NA	TRBD2	TGTGCCAGCAGTTTACTAGCGGGGATGGGAGATACGCAGTATTTT	CASSLLAGMGDTQYF
TRBV4-1	TRBJ2-2	NA	NA	TGCGCCAGCAGCCAATTACTCAAGAACACCGGGGAGCTGTTTTTT	CASSQLLKNTGELFF
TRBV6-5	TRBJ2-3	NA	NA	TGTGCCAGCAGTCGAGGACTATTTGATACGCAGTATTTT	CASSRGLFDTQYF
TRBV20-1	TRBJ2-1	medium-sized	TRBD2	TGCAGTGCTAGAGATCCCACGGGGGGGGTGGCCTACAATGAGCAGTTCTTC	CSARDPTGGVAYNEQFF
TRBV27	TRBJ2-7	NA	TRBD1	TGTGCCAGCAGTGCCCCGGGACAGGGGGCCCACGAGCAGTACTTC	CASSAPGQGAHEQYF
TRBV5-1	TRBJ2-1	NA	NA	TGCGCCAGCAGCTTGTCGCGGGCCAAATCCGCCTACAATGAGCAGTTCTTC	CASSLSRAKSAYNEQFF
TRBV6-5	TRBJ2-1	NA	NA	TGTGCCAGCAGTTTCCCGGGACTTCGTCAGTTCTTC	CASSFPGLRQFF
TRBV7-2	TRBJ2-7	NA	TRBD1	TGTGCCGGCAGCGTACCCGGGACAGTCAACGAGCAGTACTTC	CAGSVPGTVNEQYF
TRBV9	TRBJ2-7	many	NA	TGTGCCAGCAGCGTATCCGGGACTGGGGTCTACGAGCAGTACTTC	CASSVSGTGVYEQYF
TRBV27	TRBJ2-1	once	NA	TGTGCCAGCAGTCCGCGACCGTTCGATGAGCAGTTCTTC	CASSPRPFDEQFF
TRBV12-3/TRBV12-4	TRBJ2-7	NA	NA	TGTGCCAGCAGTTTGGGATCAGCCTCCTACGAGCAGTACTTC	CASSLGSASYEQYF
TRBV6-2/TRBV6-3	TRBJ2-1	many	NA	TGTGCCAGCAGTTACGGCCAACTCTCCTACAATGAGCAGTTCTTC	CASSYGQLSYNEQFF